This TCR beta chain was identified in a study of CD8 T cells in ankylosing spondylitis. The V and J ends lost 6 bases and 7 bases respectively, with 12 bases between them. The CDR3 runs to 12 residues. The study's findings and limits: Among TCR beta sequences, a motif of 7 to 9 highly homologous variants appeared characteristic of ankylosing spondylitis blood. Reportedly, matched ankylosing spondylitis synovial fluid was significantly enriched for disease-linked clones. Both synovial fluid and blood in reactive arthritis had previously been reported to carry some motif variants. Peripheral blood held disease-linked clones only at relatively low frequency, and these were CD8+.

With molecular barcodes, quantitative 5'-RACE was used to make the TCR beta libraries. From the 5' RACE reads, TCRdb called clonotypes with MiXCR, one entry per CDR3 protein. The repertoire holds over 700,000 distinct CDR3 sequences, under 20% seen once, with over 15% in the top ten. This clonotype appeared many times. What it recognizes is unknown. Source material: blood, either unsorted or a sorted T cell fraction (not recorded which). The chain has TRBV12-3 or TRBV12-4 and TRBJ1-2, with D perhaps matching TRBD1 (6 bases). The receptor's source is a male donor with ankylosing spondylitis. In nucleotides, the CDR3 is TGTGCCAGCAGCCCACAGGGAAGTGGCTACACCTTC. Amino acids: CASSPQGSGYTF.